The source of this TCR beta chain is a study of cytomegalovirus exposure and HLA in healthy donors. Study outcomes and limitations: The study found most TCR sequences rare, yet found some public TCRs in many donors.

Germline values: CDR1 KGHSH, CDR2 LQKENI. Trimming took off 3 bases at V and 1 base at J, with 14 bases between the two ends. The CDR3 has 16 amino acids. Worth noting for this clone: Antigen unknown.

The PCR was carried out with 60 Vbeta primers and 13 Jbeta primers. Produced via immunoSEQ multiplex PCR; TCRdb's table is partial and in-frame only. The sample features roughly 40,000 clones, with 3% to 4.5% in its top ten. Healthy bone marrow donors made up the donors. The sample was PBMCs. J is TRBJ2-3 and V is TRBV18; D is unresolved. The TCR comes from a male donor in good health and CMV-seronegative. The CDR3 spells CASSPSVAPGTDTQYF. The CDR3 nucleotides are TGTGCCAGCTCACCGTCCGTAGCCCCCGGCACAGATACGCAGTATTTT.